Listed below are T cell receptor beta chains from one sample, sequenced in a study of blood T cell repertoires in COVID-19. Assay: immunoSEQ multiplex PCR; the TCRdb copy retains only in-frame clones and omits some. Of 150,000 or so clones listed, roughly 78% are singletons. Sequencing input: peripheral blood. These receptors all come from an elderly man with acute or convalescent COVID-19. The CDR3 runs from the conserved cysteine through the conserved F or W. A D gene is named only where the DNA matches it firmly. The listing skips clone size in some rows; elsewhere it reads once, few, many or a size class.

>.|TRBV11-3|TRBJ2-1|.
CASSRGGAGNEQFF
TGTGCCAGCAGCCGTGGGGGCGCGGGCAATGAGCAGTTCTTC
>.|TRBV6-4|TRBJ2-3|few
CASSDAPTGASTDTQYF
TGTGCCAGCAGTGATGCCCCGACAGGAGCTAGCACAGATACGCAGTATTTT
>.|TRBV30|TRBJ1-1|.
CAWSGFLNTEAFF
TGTGCCTGGAGCGGGTTTTTGAACACTGAAGCTTTCTTT
>.|TRBV5-1|TRBJ2-3|.
CASSFNPRVRSDTQYF
TGCGCCAGCAGCTTTAATCCGCGGGTTCGGTCAGATACGCAGTATTTT
>TRBD1|TRBV15|TRBJ2-7|few
CATSRDIRDRGPYGSYEQYF
TGTGCCACCAGCAGAGATATCCGGGACAGGGGACCTTACGGCTCCTACGAGCAGTACTTC
>TRBD1|TRBV6-5|TRBJ2-5|.
CASKTGQGNRETQYF
TGTGCCAGCAAGACTGGACAGGGGAATCGAGAGACCCAGTACTTC
>TRBD2|TRBV6-4|TRBJ2-3|.
CASSDLLRLAVRVRQETDTQYF
TGTGCCAGCAGTGACCTATTACGGCTAGCGGTCCGAGTACGGCAAGAGACAGATACGCAGTATTTT
>TRBD1|TRBV7-3|TRBJ2-5|.
CASSPTGGRETQYF
TGTGCCAGCAGCCCAACAGGGGGCCGAGAGACCCAGTACTTC
>.|TRBV18|TRBJ1-2|few
CASSPPSRARNYGYTF
TGTGCCAGCTCACCACCGAGCAGGGCCCGTAACTATGGCTACACCTTC
>.|TRBV29-1|TRBJ1-6|.
CSVSAGSDSPLHF
TGCAGCGTTTCTGCCGGGAGCGATTCACCCCTCCACTTT
>TRBD2|TRBV6-1|TRBJ2-5|.
CASTLAGQETQYF
TGTGCCAGCACGCTAGCGGGGCAAGAGACCCAGTACTTC
>TRBD2|TRBV5-1|TRBJ2-1|.
CASSLGGTSGYNEQFF
TGCGCCAGCAGCTTGGGTGGGACTAGCGGGTACAATGAGCAGTTCTTC
>TRBD1|TRBV11-3|TRBJ2-1|.
CASSNDRGNEQFF
TGTGCCAGCAGCAATGACAGGGGCAATGAGCAGTTCTTC
>TRBD1|TRBV24-1|TRBJ1-4|.
CATSDSQGNEKLFF
TGTGCCACCAGTGATTCACAGGGGAACGAAAAACTGTTTTTT
>.|TRBV5-8|TRBJ2-2|.
CASSYDNTPLF
TGTGCCAGCAGCTACGATAACACCCCACTTTTT
>.|TRBV28|TRBJ1-5|.
CASGTGLVQPQHF
TGTGCCAGCGGTACAGGTTTGGTTCAGCCCCAGCATTTT
>TRBD2|TRBV24-1|TRBJ2-3|.
CATSDPGTSGGADTQYF
TGTGCCACCAGTGATCCCGGGACTAGCGGGGGCGCAGATACGCAGTATTTT
>TRBD1|TRBV5-4|TRBJ2-6|few
CASHRDRVLSGANVLTF
TGTGCCAGCCACCGGGACAGGGTCTTGAGTGGGGCCAACGTCCTGACTTTC
>TRBD1|TRBV5-1|TRBJ1-2|once
CASTLGQNYGYTF
TGCGCCAGCACCCTGGGACAGAACTATGGCTACACCTTC
>TRBD1|TRBV3-1/TRBV3-2|TRBJ2-7|.
CASSQGGRTGAYEQYF
TGTGCCAGCAGCCAAGGGGGTAGGACAGGGGCCTACGAGCAGTACTTC
>TRBD1|TRBV5-5|TRBJ1-2|.
CASSPPEAGGYGYTF
TGTGCCAGCAGCCCTCCAGAGGCAGGGGGCTATGGCTACACCTTC
>TRBD1|TRBV28|TRBJ1-2|few
CASTSGTGIGYTF
TGTGCCAGCACCTCCGGGACAGGGATAGGCTACACCTTC
>.|TRBV6-5|TRBJ2-5|.
CASRGAGTETQYF
TGTGCCAGCCGGGGGGCAGGGACAGAGACCCAGTACTTC
>.|TRBV19|TRBJ1-2|.
CASARMDSGYGYTF
TGTGCCAGTGCTAGGATGGACTCGGGCTATGGCTACACCTTC
>TRBD1|TRBV30|TRBJ1-2|few
CAWGQGARFDSYTF
TGTGCCTGGGGACAGGGGGCCAGGTTTGATAGCTACACCTTC
>.|TRBV5-1|TRBJ2-3|.
CASTNTDTQYF
TGCGCCAGCACAAACACAGATACGCAGTATTTT
>TRBD1|TRBV7-2|TRBJ2-4|.
CASSLTGSKNIQYF
TGTGCCAGCAGCTTGACAGGGTCCAAAAACATTCAGTACTTC
>TRBD1|TRBV29-1|TRBJ2-3|.
CSVGGRGQGMADTQYF
TGCAGCGTTGGGGGTAGGGGACAGGGGATGGCAGATACGCAGTATTTT
>TRBD1|TRBV6-5|TRBJ2-1|.
CASGNRGHYNEQFF
TGTGCCAGCGGTAACAGGGGTCACTACAATGAGCAGTTCTTC
>TRBD1|TRBV5-4|TRBJ1-2|.
CASSLRPGQGVGYTF
TGTGCCAGCAGCCTGCGTCCGGGACAGGGGGTTGGCTACACCTTC
>TRBD2|TRBV9|TRBJ2-3|.
CASSETSGGDTQYF
TGTGCCAGCAGCGAGACTAGCGGGGGAGATACGCAGTATTTT
>.|TRBV4-1|TRBJ2-3|.
CASSPHGGPLVAQYF
TGCGCCAGCAGCCCTCACGGGGGTCCCTTGGTTGCGCAGTATTTT
>.|TRBV5-4|TRBJ2-2|.
CASSLGRAQASTGELFF
TGTGCCAGCAGCTTGGGGCGGGCCCAAGCGAGCACCGGGGAGCTGTTTTTT
>TRBD2|TRBV15|TRBJ2-7|once
CATSSGGGLSSYEQYF
TGTGCCACCAGCAGTGGGGGGGGACTTAGCTCCTACGAGCAGTACTTC
>TRBD2|TRBV7-6|TRBJ2-5|once
CASSFSGGAGETQYF
TGTGCCAGCAGTTTTAGCGGGGGGGCCGGAGAGACCCAGTACTTC
>.|TRBV7-8|TRBJ2-3|.
CASSLVGRVDTQYF
TGTGCCAGCAGCTTGGTAGGGAGAGTAGATACGCAGTATTTT
>.|TRBV6-1|TRBJ1-6|.
CASSDFIGSSYNSPLHF
TGTGCCAGCAGTGACTTCATAGGGAGCTCCTATAATTCACCCCTCCACTTT
>.|TRBV28|TRBJ1-5|.
CASSFGQYNQPQHF
TGTGCCAGCAGTTTCGGACAGTACAATCAGCCCCAGCATTTT
>.|TRBV6-5|TRBJ1-1|.
CASSPMVLNTEAFF
TGTGCCAGCAGTCCTATGGTGCTGAACACTGAAGCTTTCTTT
>.|TRBV6-5|TRBJ1-2|.
CASSYAGGGGYTF
TGTGCCAGCAGTTACGCCGGGGGGGGTGGCTACACCTTC
>TRBD1|TRBV18|TRBJ1-2|.
CASSPDRDYGYTF
TGTGCCAGCTCACCAGACAGGGATTATGGCTACACCTTC
>.|TRBV2|TRBJ2-7|.
CASRAMQVTYEQYF
TGTGCCAGCAGGGCAATGCAGGTTACCTACGAGCAGTACTTC
>TRBD2|TRBV7-8|TRBJ2-3|.
CASSLGRAGETQYF
TGTGCCAGCAGCTTAGGTCGAGCGGGGGAGACGCAGTATTTT
>TRBD2|TRBV7-2|TRBJ2-3|.
CASSRTSGGQPTDTQYF
TGTGCCAGCAGCCGGACTAGCGGGGGACAACCCACAGATACGCAGTATTTT
>.|TRBV6-2/TRBV6-3|TRBJ1-1|.
CASSYPTAGNTEAFF
TGTGCCAGCAGTTACCCGACAGCGGGGAACACTGAAGCTTTCTTT
>.|TRBV4-1|TRBJ1-2|.
CASSQDISVGYGYTF
TGCGCCAGCAGCCAAGATATTAGCGTAGGCTATGGCTACACCTTC